The source of this T cell receptor (beta chain) is a study of cytomegalovirus exposure and HLA in healthy donors. Study outcomes and limitations: Later analysis showed most CMV-associated TCR beta chains appearing HLA-restricted. In vitro confirmation showed three CMV-associated chains to be CMV antigen specific. Presence/absence analyses assumed roughly uniform sequencing depth across donors, which may not hold. In a later analysis, DRB1 alleles had the most associated TCRs; HLA-C alleles the fewest.

The PCR was carried out with 60 Vbeta primers and 13 Jbeta primers. Some clones are missing from TCRdb's copy, which holds only in-frame ones; the method was immunoSEQ multiplex PCR. The sample has roughly 190,000 clones, 82% seen once. The CDR3 loop spans 13 amino acids. Trimming removed 6 bases from V and 2 bases from J, with 10 bases in between. CDR1 SNHLY and CDR2 FYNNEI come from the germline V gene. Remarks on this clone: Its antigen is not identified.

The sequenced material came from PBMCs. This receptor was taken from a woman aged 18-30 years in good health and CMV-seronegative. This rearrangement joins TRBV2 to TRBJ2-5, with D tentatively TRBD2 (5 bases). In nucleotides, the CDR3 is TGTGCCAGCAGGGAGGAGTTACAAGAGACCCAGTACTTC. Its protein is CASREELQETQYF.